Listed here are 29 T cell receptor beta chains from one sample, sequenced in a study of blood T cell repertoires in COVID-19. The assay was immunoSEQ multiplex PCR, and TCRdb's table has in-frame clones only and misses some. This sample has roughly 55,000 clones, with 75% to 95% found just once. Sequenced: peripheral blood. The source is a human donor with active COVID-19. The donor label of this sample is uncertain.

Only one count was recorded for this clone. J is TRBJ1-6 and V is TRBV27; D remains ambiguous. Germline assignment: CDR1 MNHEY and CDR2 SMNVEV (reference sequence). Trimming took off 2 bases at V and 10 bases at J, with 12 bases between the two ends. CDR3 length: 14 residues. The CDR3 protein is CASSLRHNDSPLHF. The CDR3 nucleotides are TGTGCCAGCAGTTTAAGACATAATGACTCACCCCTCCACTTT.

This clone was recorded once. The V and J genes are TRBV28 and TRBJ2-1; no reliable D call. The V gene lost 2 bases and the J gene lost 10 bases, with 6 bases spanning the gap. The length of the CDR3 is 11 residues. The germline V gene has CDR1 MDHEN and CDR2 SYDVKM. The CDR3 bases are TGTGCCAGCAGTTTAGTGGGCGAGCAGTTCTTC. This gives the protein CASSLVGEQFF.

The chain carries TRBV7-2 and TRBJ2-7; no firm D call. Per the germline V gene, CDR1 is SGHTA and CDR2 is FQGNSA. With 3 bases removed from V and 0 bases from J, the gap between germline ends came to 6 bases. This CDR3 comprises 13 residues. CDR3 in amino acids: CASSFWASYEQYV. The CDR3 nucleotides read TGTGCCAGCAGCTTCTGGGCCTCCTACGAGCAGTACGTC.

The CDR3 is CASSLGYGQGVNEQFF. The DNA of the CDR3 is TGTGCCAGCAGCTTGGGTTATGGACAGGGGGTGAATGAGCAGTTCTTC. The chain carries TRBV5-6 and TRBJ2-1, with 10 positions matching TRBD1. Germline CDR1 is SGHDT and CDR2 is YYEEEE. The CDR3 spans 16 residues. J lost 7 bases, V lost 0 bases, and 7 bases had no gene match.

The rearrangement links TRBV6-5 to TRBJ2-7; 7 positions match TRBD1. Germline values: CDR1 MNHEY, CDR2 SVGAGI. This CDR3 has 14 amino acids. Losses at the gene ends were 7 bases for V and 5 bases for J; bases not matched to a gene: 11. The CDR3 DNA follows: TGTGCCAGCACCCCCCCAGGGGGTGGGAACGAGCAGTACTTC. This gives the protein CASTPPGGGNEQYF.

The chain recombines TRBV19 with TRBJ1-2, with TRBD1 matching over 7 bases. The germline V gene has CDR1 LNHDA and CDR2 SQIVND (reference sequence). V dropped 1 base and J dropped 8; count of bases not matched to a gene: 4. This CDR3 is 13 amino acids long. The CDR3 DNA is TGTGCCAGTAGTATAGTCTGGACAGGAGGCTACACCTTC. Encoded protein: CASSIVWTGGYTF.

Here the CDR3 reads CASSLIAAHNEQFF. CDR3 sequence (DNA): TGTGCCAGCAGCTTAATAGCAGCTCACAATGAGCAGTTCTTC. This sequence joins TRBV7-2 and TRBJ2-1; no reliable D call. Germline assignment: CDR1 SGHTA and CDR2 FQGNSA. This CDR3 spans 14 amino acids. V lost 2 bases and J 5 bases, leaving 10 bases between the germline ends.

The rearrangement uses TRBV7-9 and TRBJ2-5; 8 bases map to TRBD1. CDR1 SEHNR and CDR2 FQNEAQ come from the germline V gene (reference sequence). This CDR3 is 17 amino acids long. The V gene end was trimmed by 4 bases and the J gene end by 5 bases; junction bases not matched to a gene: 15. The CDR3 protein is CASSSPTGTGLMETQYF. DNA of the CDR3: TGTGCCAGCAGCTCCCCGACGGGGACAGGATTGATGGAGACCCAGTACTTC.

The chain carries TRBV10-2 and TRBJ2-1; D gene uncertain. Germline CDR1 WSHSY, CDR2 SAAADI. The CDR3 extends over 12 amino acids. V dropped 0 bases and J dropped 8 bases, with 5 bases sitting between them. The CDR3 DNA reads TGCGCCAGCAGTGAGTCTTCATATGAGCAGTTCTTC. The encoded protein is CASSESSYEQFF.

V and J are TRBV6-4 and TRBJ2-5, with 11 bases matching TRBD2. Per germline, CDR1 MRHNA and CDR2 SNTAGT. This CDR3 spans 16 amino acids. Germline trimming cut 0 bases from V and 5 bases from J; bases unmatched to any gene: 5. This CDR3 reads CASSDSASGGPETQYF. The CDR3 DNA sequence: TGTGCCAGCAGTGACTCGGCTAGCGGGGGGCCTGAGACCCAGTACTTC.

V is TRBV29-1 and J is TRBJ2-1; TRBD1 agrees at 12 bases. The CDR3 extends over 18 amino acids. V lost 6 bases, J lost 6 bases, and 18 bases stayed unmatched. Germline CDR1 reads SQVTM; CDR2 reads ANQGSEA. The CDR3: CSVDTGTGGFTRGNEQFF. In DNA form, the CDR3 reads TGCAGCGTGGACACCGGGACAGGGGGCTTCACCCGGGGCAATGAGCAGTTCTTC.

This chain connects TRBV28 to TRBJ1-5; a weak D match, TRBD1 (5 bases). Germline CDR1 and CDR2: MDHEN and SYDVKM. The V and J ends lost 8 bases and 4 bases respectively, with 9 bases between them. The CDR3 runs to 12 residues. The CDR3 spells CASLQENQPQHF. CDR3 nucleotide sequence: TGTGCCAGCTTACAGGAGAATCAGCCCCAGCATTTT.

The chain joins TRBV2 to TRBJ1-1, with D maybe TRBD1 (6 bases). Trimming stripped 10 bases from V and 4 bases from J, with 16 bases between. CDR1 SNHLY and CDR2 FYNNEI come from the germline V gene. The length of the CDR3 is 13 residues. The CDR3 coding sequence is TGTGCCACCTATCAACAGGGCGGCACTGAAGCTTTCTTT. Its protein is CATYQQGGTEAFF. Full variable domain (rest looked up from reference TRBV2 and TRBJ1-1): EPEVTQTPSHQVTQMGQEVILRCVPISNHLYFYWYRQILGQKVEFLVSFYNNEISEKSEIFDDQFSVERPDGSNFTLKIRSTKLEDSAMYFCATYQQGGTEAFFGQGTRLTVV.

The gene calls are TRBV14 and TRBJ1-1; a weak D match, TRBD1 (5 bases). The CDR3 consists of 14 residues. Per the germline V gene, CDR1 is SGHDN and CDR2 is FVKESK. V lost 1 base and J 4 bases, leaving 10 bases between the germline ends. This CDR3 is CASSQALGGTEAFF. CDR3 coding DNA: TGTGCCAGCAGCCAAGCCCTGGGGGGCACTGAAGCTTTCTTT.

V usage is TRBV5-1 and J usage is TRBJ2-2; 7 bases map to TRBD1. CDR1 is SGHRS and CDR2 is YFSETQ in the germline V gene. Unmatched junction bases numbered 7, after V lost 4 bases and J lost 1 base. CDR3 length: 16 amino acids. The CDR3 region has the DNA TGCGCCAGCAGCCCATGGGGACAGATGAACACCGGGGAGCTGTTTTTT. Protein: CASSPWGQMNTGELFF.

CDR3 sequence (DNA): TGTGCCAGCAGTTTTCGGGACACAGATACGCAGTATTTT. Amino acid sequence: CASSFRDTDTQYF. The rearrangement links TRBV6-2 or TRBV6-3 to TRBJ2-3, with a weak D call TRBD2 (5 bases). The V gene lost 4 bases and the J gene lost 2 bases, with 7 bases spanning the gap. The CDR3 consists of 13 residues. CDR1 and CDR2 (germline): MNHEY, SVGEGT.

The chain links TRBV6-6 to TRBJ1-2; D is unresolved. V was clipped by 6 bases and J by 5 bases, with 22 bases between them. Looked up from germline, CDR1 is MNHNY and CDR2 is SVGAGI (reference sequence). This CDR3 region has 16 residues. The CDR3 spells CASRPHPGERPYGYTF. The CDR3 nucleotides are TGTGCCAGCAGACCCCACCCTGGGGAGAGGCCTTATGGCTACACCTTC.

The DNA of the CDR3 is TGTGCCAGCAGCCTCGCAGGGGACAGGCCCTACGAGCAGTACGTC. It encodes CASSLAGDRPYEQYV. V usage is TRBV7-8 and J usage is TRBJ2-7, with 8 bases that match TRBD1. This CDR3 is built from 15 residues. The germline CDR1 and CDR2 sequences are SGHVS and FQNEAQ. Unmatched junction bases numbered 8, after V lost 5 bases and J lost 2 bases.

The CDR3 loop is CASSLSVAPNEKLFF. CDR3 coding DNA: TGTGCCAGCAGTTTATCGGTAGCTCCTAATGAAAAACTGTTTTTT. V gene TRBV27 combines with J gene TRBJ1-4; D remains unclear. From germline, CDR1 is MNHEY and CDR2 SMNVEV (reference sequence). This CDR3 has 15 amino acids. Trimming removed 0 bases at V and 3 bases at J, with 8 bases between.

The count of this clone is one. The chain uses TRBV11-2 and TRBJ2-1, with D tentatively TRBD2 (6 bases). V was clipped by 1 base and J by 6 bases, with 13 bases between them. Germline loops: CDR1 SGHAT, CDR2 FQNNGV. This CDR3 is built from 15 residues. The CDR3 region has the DNA TGTGCCAGCAGCTTAGTGGGGAGACTAGGCAATGAGCAGTTCTTC. As protein: CASSLVGRLGNEQFF.

The chain links TRBV27 to TRBJ2-1, with a possible D match to TRBD1 (6 bases). CDR1 is MNHEY and CDR2 is SMNVEV in the germline V gene (reference sequence). V was trimmed by 7 bases and J by 1 base, leaving 14 bases between them. The CDR3 consists of 15 residues. CDR3 sequence: CASNRQGNSYNEQFF. The CDR3 bases are TGTGCCAGCAATAGGCAGGGGAATTCCTACAATGAGCAGTTCTTC.

The gene calls are TRBV2 and TRBJ2-1, with 9 nucleotides matching TRBD2. CDR1 SNHLY and CDR2 FYNNEI come from the germline V gene. This CDR3 region has 15 residues. The V and J ends lost 6 bases and 4 bases, in that order; junction bases with no gene match: 7. The CDR3 DNA is TGTGCCAGCAGCATCTTGGCGGGAGGGTACAATGAGCAGTTCTTC. Protein: CASSILAGGYNEQFF.

The chain employs TRBV5-4 and TRBJ2-6; D perhaps matches TRBD2 (6 bases). The germline V gene encodes CDR1 SGHNT and CDR2 YYREEE (reference sequence). The CDR3 length is 18 residues. The V end was cut by 0 bases, the J end by 1 base, with 14 bases between. The CDR3 region is CASSLEAGRLSGANVLTF. CDR3 sequence (DNA): TGTGCCAGCAGCTTGGAGGCAGGGAGGCTATCTGGGGCCAACGTCCTGACTTTC.

The V gene is TRBV5-1, the J gene TRBJ1-1; D uncertain. The CDR3 has 16 amino acids. Trimming cost V 0 bases and J 1 base, with 13 bases left between them. From germline, CDR1 is SGHRS and CDR2 YFSETQ. For the CDR3, the DNA is TGCGCCAGCAGCTTGGCCACGGGAATTTCGAACACTGAAGCTTTCTTT. Protein: CASSLATGISNTEAFF.

This chain connects TRBV28 to TRBJ2-1; TRBD1 aligns across 9 bases. The germline CDR1 and CDR2 sequences are MDHEN and SYDVKM. The CDR3 loop spans 14 amino acids. The V segment lost 5 bases and the J segment 4 bases; nucleotides outside the gene matches: 3. The CDR3 protein is CASSVDRGYNEQFF. The DNA of the CDR3 is TGTGCCAGCAGTGTAGACAGGGGGTACAATGAGCAGTTCTTC.

This clone was seen just once. The V call is TRBV4-1, the J call TRBJ2-7, with 7 bases fitting TRBD1. This CDR3 contains 15 residues. The junction had 8 bases not matched to a gene; V was cut back by 0 bases and J by 6 bases. In germline, CDR1 is MGHRA, CDR2 YSYEKL. The CDR3 region has the DNA TGCGCCAGCAGCCAAGATGTGCAGGGGGAGATCGAGCAGTACTTC. Its protein is CASSQDVQGEIEQYF.

This chain connects TRBV11-2 to TRBJ1-6; TRBD1 aligns across 10 bases. With 4 bases clipped from V and 7 bases from J, the junction kept 1 base outside the gene matches. Germline V gives CDR1 SGHAT, CDR2 FQNNGV. This CDR3 spans 14 amino acids. This CDR3 reads CASSSGQGNSPLHF. DNA for the CDR3: TGTGCCAGCAGCTCGGGACAGGGGAATTCACCCCTCCACTTT.

This clone showed up just a few times. The CDR3 loop reads CSAWTSGSWGDTQYF. The CDR3 nucleotides read TGCAGCGCTTGGACTAGCGGGAGCTGGGGAGATACGCAGTATTTT. This chain uses TRBV29-1 with TRBJ2-3; TRBD2 matches at 13 bases. This CDR3 comprises 15 residues. The J segment lost 5 bases and the V segment lost 7 bases, leaving 9 bases of the junction unmatched. Germline assignment: CDR1 SQVTM and CDR2 ANQGSEA.

CDR3 residues: CASSQAPGGNEQFF. CDR3 DNA sequence: TGCGCCAGCAGCCAAGCCCCCGGGGGCAATGAGCAGTTCTTC. The chain couples TRBV4-1 to TRBJ2-1; TRBD2 might be the D (6 bases). CDR1 MGHRA and CDR2 YSYEKL come from the germline V gene. Between the trimmed V and J ends, which lost 1 base and 6 bases, there was a span of 10 bases. There are 14 residues in the CDR3.